A single sample gave rise to the 30 T cell receptor beta chains below, sequenced in a study of spatial heterogeneity in lung cancer. In TCRdb, the 5' RACE reads were re-called with MiXCR into one record per CDR3 protein. The data contain more than 8,000 distinct CDR3 sequences, roughly 5.5% of them singletons. Time point: sample taken at primary tumor resection. Without sorting, whole RNA was sequenced from tumor, nontumor lung or frozen PBMC. The sequences come from PBMCs, collected at surgery. These receptors all come from a male donor with early-stage non-small cell lung cancer.

At least ten counts were recorded for this clonotype. The chain employs TRBV2 and TRBJ2-1; D gene uncertain. Trimming took off 7 bases at V and 1 base at J, with 14 bases between the two ends. Germline V gives CDR1 SNHLY, CDR2 FYNNEI. The CDR3 runs 15 residues. The CDR3 DNA sequence: TGTGCCAGCACGACTGGGGTGGGTTCCTACAATGAGCAGTTCTTC. Translation gives CASTTGVGSYNEQFF.

This clonotype was recorded a few times. The rearrangement uses TRBV7-6 and TRBJ2-1; 12 bases match TRBD2. Germline lookup yields CDR1 SGHVS and CDR2 FNYEAQ. The CDR3 loop spans 19 amino acids. Unmatched junction bases numbered 20, after V lost 4 bases and J lost 10 bases. CDR3 sequence: CASSSPRGGLAGGPGEQFF. CDR3 DNA sequence: TGTGCCAGCAGCTCCCCTCGGGGGGGGCTAGCGGGAGGGCCCGGAGAGCAGTTCTTC.

This sequence joins TRBV28 and TRBJ2-1, with TRBD1 identical over 9 bases. Trimming removed 6 bases from V and 6 bases from J; junction bases left unmatched: 9. Germline CDR1 and CDR2: MDHEN and SYDVKM. The CDR3 has 15 amino acids. The CDR3 sequence is CASSPTGGAGNEQFF. In DNA, the CDR3 is TGTGCCAGCAGCCCTACAGGGGGCGCGGGCAATGAGCAGTTCTTC.

This clonotype was detected many times. The chain combines TRBV7-2 with TRBJ1-4, with D hard to call. Germline V CDR1 and CDR2: SGHTA, FQGNSA. This CDR3 spans 15 amino acids. The ends were cut back, 0 bases at V and 2 bases at J, with 7 bases in the middle. CDR3 in DNA: TGTGCCAGCAGCTTAGCGGCACGGACTAATGAAAAACTGTTTTTT. Residues: CASSLAARTNEKLFF.

This clonotype was counted ten times or more. The V and J genes are TRBV29-1 and TRBJ2-4; 8 nucleotides match TRBD1. CDR3 size: 13 residues. V lost 7 bases and J lost 4; bases outside the gene matches: 6. The germline V gene encodes CDR1 SQVTM and CDR2 ANQGSEA. CDR3 protein: CSARTGTKNIQYF. The CDR3 DNA reads as TGCAGCGCCCGGACAGGGACGAAAAACATTCAGTACTTC.

This clonotype has a count of ten or more. The chain uses TRBV5-1 and TRBJ2-3, with 10 positions matching TRBD2. This CDR3 region has 18 residues. Germline V gene data show CDR1 as SGHRS and CDR2 as YFSETQ. J lost 1 base, V lost 3 bases, and 11 bases had no gene match. The CDR3 region is CASSSVGIAGGGTDTQYF. The CDR3, as DNA: TGCGCCAGCAGCTCCGTAGGGATAGCGGGAGGTGGCACAGATACGCAGTATTTT.

This clonotype was found many times. This chain joins TRBV3-1 and TRBJ2-1, with D possibly being TRBD2 (6 bases). This CDR3 region has 13 residues. CDR1 is LGHDT, CDR2 YNNKEL, per germline (reference sequence). Trimming cost V 6 bases and J 6 bases, with 12 bases left between them. In DNA form, the CDR3 reads TGTGCCAGCAGATGGGCGGGGCGCAATGAGCAGTTCTTC. Amino acids: CASRWAGRNEQFF.

This clonotype was seen repeatedly, ten times or more. The chain carries TRBV30 and TRBJ2-5; TRBD2 is a possible D gene (6 bases). The V and J ends lost 5 bases and 1 base respectively, with 14 bases between them. From germline, CDR1 is GTSNPN and CDR2 SVGIG (reference sequence). This CDR3 contains 14 residues. Here the CDR3 DNA reads TGTGCCTGGGAATCGGGACTCCTCCAAGAGACCCAGTACTTC. Its protein product is CAWESGLLQETQYF.

Sample share makes this clonotype medium-sized. J is TRBJ2-7 and V is TRBV5-5; D may match TRBD1 or TRBD2 (6 bases each). The CDR3 extends over 15 amino acids. CDR1 SGHKS and CDR2 YYEKEE come from the germline V gene (reference sequence). Deletions cut 4 bases from V and 4 bases from J, with 18 bases between. The CDR3 here is CASSLGLLQGYEQYF. The DNA of the CDR3 is TGTGCCAGCAGCCTGGGACTCCTTCAGGGGTACGAGCAGTACTTC.

This clonotype is medium-sized. The rearrangement uses TRBV28 and TRBJ2-7; 7 bases are a match to TRBD1. CDR1 and CDR2 from the germline V gene are MDHEN and SYDVKM. The length of the CDR3 is 12 residues. Here the CDR3 DNA reads TGTGTTACAGGGGCCCCCGCCTACGAGCAGTACTTC. It translates to CVTGAPAYEQYF.

By share, this clonotype counts as medium-sized. V gene TRBV12-3 or TRBV12-4 combines with J gene TRBJ2-3, with 7 bases that match TRBD2. This CDR3 is 14 amino acids long. Unmatched junction bases numbered 6, after V lost 5 bases and J lost 4 bases. As DNA, the CDR3 is TGTGCCAGCAGTCCCTCAGCGGGGCCAGATACGCAGTATTTT. It translates to CASSPSAGPDTQYF.

This clonotype was picked up many times. The chain links TRBV19 to TRBJ1-2; the D is unclear. The CDR3 totals 12 residues. V lost 5 bases to trimming and J lost 3 bases, with 7 bases between them. Per germline, CDR1 LNHDA and CDR2 SQIVND (reference sequence). CDR3 region: CASSSVDYGYTF. The CDR3 DNA is TGTGCCAGTAGTTCTGTTGACTATGGCTACACCTTC.

This clonotype was detected many times. This chain uses TRBV5-5 with TRBJ2-2, with a tentative D call TRBD2 (5 bases). The CDR3 is 12 amino acids. Trimming removed 2 bases at V and 6 bases at J, with 5 bases between. CDR1 is SGHKS and CDR2 is YYEKEE in the germline V gene (reference sequence). The CDR3 DNA reads as TGTGCCAGCAGCTTCGGGGCCGGGGAGCTGTTTTTT. Encoded protein: CASSFGAGELFF.

This clonotype has a count of ten or more. The DNA of the CDR3 is TGCAGCGTTGACAGGACTAGCGGATCCGAGACCCAGTACTTC. Amino acids: CSVDRTSGSETQYF. V usage is TRBV29-1 and J usage is TRBJ2-5, with 10 bases identical to TRBD2. The trim removed 3 bases at V and 5 bases at J, leaving 6 bases unmatched. The germline V gene encodes CDR1 SQVTM and CDR2 ANQGSEA. The CDR3 runs to 14 residues.

V usage is TRBV12-3 or TRBV12-4 and J usage is TRBJ2-6; no definite D call. This CDR3 contains 16 residues. V lost 3 bases and J 0 bases, leaving 9 bases between the germline ends. The CDR3, as DNA: TGTGCCAGCAGTTTTTACGGCACCTCTGGGGCCAACGTCCTGACTTTC. It yields the protein CASSFYGTSGANVLTF.

This clonotype is medium-sized. V and J are TRBV9 and TRBJ2-7; 9 bases match TRBD2. CDR1 is SGDLS, CDR2 YYNGEE, per germline. CDR3 length equals 15 residues. V trimming: 4 bases; J trimming: 0 bases; junction bases outside the gene matches: 5. CDR3 sequence: CASSLSGGPSYEQYF. The CDR3 nucleotides read TGTGCCAGCAGCCTTAGCGGGGGCCCCTCCTACGAGCAGTACTTC.

This clonotype rates as large. The rearrangement joins TRBV12-3 or TRBV12-4 to TRBJ2-5; D may be TRBD1 (6 bases). V gave up 1 base and J gave up 4 bases, with 19 bases separating them. The CDR3 sequence is 17 residues long. In DNA form, the CDR3 reads TGTGCCAGCAGTTTAGGGACTCCCCCAGCCAGGGGAGAGACCCAGTACTTC. Amino acid sequence: CASSLGTPPARGETQYF.

Worth noting for this clonotype: Being one base from a much bigger clone, this may be a read error. The rearrangement links TRBV7-9 to TRBJ1-1, with TRBD1 as a possible D gene (5 bases). Germline V gives CDR1 SEHNR, CDR2 FQNEAQ (reference sequence). The CDR3 runs 15 residues. DNA for the CDR3: TGTGCCAGCAGCCCGGCGCGGGTTGAGGACACTAAAGCTTTCTTT. It yields the protein CASSPARVEDTKAFF.

This clonotype was counted ten times or more. This rearrangement joins TRBV20-1 to TRBJ2-3; tentative D call: TRBD2 (9 bases). Germline V CDR1 and CDR2: DFQATT, SNEGSKA (reference sequence). The CDR3 is 18 amino acids. V was pared by 2 bases and J by 5 bases, with 26 bases between. The CDR3 DNA follows: TGCAGTGCTAGAAGTCCGGGACAGGCGGGAGGGCCTGGAGATACGCAGTATTTT. It specifies CSARSPGQAGGPGDTQYF.

The chain is built from TRBV9 and TRBJ2-7, with D perhaps TRBD1 (7 bases). Germline CDR1 and CDR2: SGDLS and YYNGEE. This CDR3 has 15 residues. V gave up 1 base and J gave up 1 base, with 12 bases separating them. The CDR3 is CASSVQGGHSYEQYF. CDR3 nucleotides: TGTGCCAGCAGCGTACAGGGGGGCCATTCCTACGAGCAGTACTTC.

There are many counts of this clonotype. This sequence joins TRBV7-9 and TRBJ1-3; possible D gene TRBD1, 6 bases. Trimming left V 4 bases short and J 1 base short, with 14 bases between. Germline V gene sequence: CDR1 SEHNR, CDR2 FQNEAQ (reference sequence). The CDR3 runs to 16 residues. CDR3 in amino acids: CASSSHRVASGNTIYF. The CDR3 DNA follows: TGTGCCAGCAGCTCCCACAGGGTTGCTTCTGGAAACACCATATATTTT.

This clonotype is termed medium-sized. This chain links TRBV29-1 with TRBJ2-6, with D unclear. V lost 3 bases, J lost 0 bases, and 6 bases lay in between. CDR1 is SQVTM, CDR2 ANQGSEA, per germline. The CDR3 has 14 amino acids. CDR3 sequence: CSVELDSGANVLTF. The CDR3 DNA reads TGCAGCGTTGAGTTAGACTCTGGGGCCAACGTCCTGACTTTC.

V usage is TRBV2 and J usage is TRBJ2-7; 8 bases are shared with TRBD2. The germline V gene encodes CDR1 SNHLY and CDR2 FYNNEI. This CDR3 is built from 13 residues. Trimming at V came to 7 bases and at J to 0 bases, leaving 2 bases not matched to a gene. CDR3 sequence: CASIAGLSYEQYF. The DNA of the CDR3 is TGTGCCAGCATAGCGGGACTCTCCTACGAGCAGTACTTC.

This clonotype has only a few counts. V and J are TRBV11-3 and TRBJ2-1; D possibly corresponds to TRBD1 (5 bases). From germline, CDR1 is SGHNT and CDR2 YENEEA. Trimming cost V 0 bases and J 2 bases, with 8 bases left between them. This CDR3 comprises 15 residues. CDR3 coding DNA: TGTGCCAGCAGCTTAGAGCAGGGAACCTACAATGAGCAGTTCTTC. This encodes CASSLEQGTYNEQFF.

The chain is built from TRBV6-5 and TRBJ1-5, with a tentative D call TRBD1 (6 bases). Germline CDR1 reads MNHEY; CDR2 reads SVGAGI. The CDR3 totals 14 residues. V was pared by 4 bases and J by 6 bases, with 13 bases between. CDR3 DNA: TGTGCCAGCAGTTTAACAGGGTCGAGTCAGCCCCAGCATTTT. It translates to CASSLTGSSQPQHF.

In its sample, this clonotype was seen many times. The chain uses TRBV30 and TRBJ2-7; a possible D gene is TRBD2 (5 bases). The CDR3 covers 14 residues. CDR1 and CDR2 (germline): GTSNPN, SVGIG (reference sequence). With 4 bases removed from V and 3 bases from J, the gap between germline ends came to 16 bases. The CDR3 protein is CAWNLPGINYEQYF. CDR3 nucleotides: TGTGCCTGGAACCTCCCCGGGATTAACTACGAGCAGTACTTC.

This clonotype has ten or more counts. This chain links TRBV7-3 with TRBJ2-1, with D possibly being TRBD2 (6 bases). Germline V gene lookup returns CDR1 SGHTA and CDR2 FQGTGA. This CDR3 has 15 amino acids. V lost 2 bases and J lost 5, with 13 bases in between. CDR3 residues: CASSLYSGQNNEQFF. The CDR3 region has the DNA TGTGCCAGCAGCTTATATAGCGGTCAGAACAATGAGCAGTTCTTC.

This clonotype was seen ten or more times. J is TRBJ2-7 and V is TRBV6-4; 9 nucleotides align to TRBD1. The V and J ends lost 6 bases and 5 bases, in that order; junction bases with no gene match: 5. Germline V gene data show CDR1 as MRHNA and CDR2 as SNTAGT. The CDR3 totals 13 residues. CDR3 amino acids: CASSPTGGDEQYF. CDR3 coding DNA: TGTGCCAGCAGCCCTACAGGGGGCGACGAGCAGTACTTC.

This chain links TRBV29-1 with TRBJ2-3; TRBD2 agrees at 7 bases. The J segment lost 5 bases and the V segment lost 7 bases, leaving 15 bases of the junction unmatched. This CDR3 is built from 15 residues. Germline V gene lookup returns CDR1 SQVTM and CDR2 ANQGSEA. This CDR3 reads CSANPSGGGRDTQYF. For the CDR3, the DNA is TGCAGCGCCAATCCTAGCGGTGGAGGGAGAGATACGCAGTATTTT.

This clonotype was detected ten times or more. The chain recombines TRBV6-2 or TRBV6-3 with TRBJ2-6; possible D gene TRBD2, 6 bases. This CDR3 is 16 amino acids long. V was trimmed by 8 bases and J by 0 bases, leaving 14 bases between them. Germline V gene lookup returns CDR1 MNHEY and CDR2 SVGEGT. DNA for the CDR3: TGTGCCAGCGGCGAGTTGGGACTCTCTGGGGCCAACGTCCTGACTTTC. Translation: CASGELGLSGANVLTF.